Listed below are T cell receptor beta chains from one sample, sequenced in a study of PD-L1 blockade in urothelial cancer. The assay was immunoSEQ multiplex PCR, and TCRdb's table has in-frame clones only and misses some. The data contain some 90,000 clones, around 92% of them singletons. Specimen: PBMCs, collected around atezolizumab (anti-PD-L1) treatment. The origin of the receptors is an elderly woman with urothelial cancer. CDR3s include the opening cysteine and the closing phenylalanine or tryptophan. Fields, in order: CDR3 protein, CDR3 DNA, D gene, J gene, V gene, clone size. A D gene is named only where the DNA matches it firmly. Some rows have no size entry. The others give once, few or many, or a class for an expanded clone.

CDR3aa: CASSPSQGNQPQHF; CDR3nt: TGTGCCAGCTCACCGAGCCAGGGCAATCAGCCCCAGCATTTT; d_gene: NA; j_gene: TRBJ1-5; v_gene: TRBV18; abundance: NA
CDR3aa: CASSLGLGSLYEQYF; CDR3nt: TGTGCCAGCAGCTTAGGCCTCGGGTCACTCTACGAGCAGTACTTC; d_gene: NA; j_gene: TRBJ2-7; v_gene: TRBV13; abundance: NA
CDR3aa: CASSLAGIQRDEQFF; CDR3nt: TGCGCCAGCAGCTTGGCGGGCATTCAGAGGGATGAGCAGTTCTTC; d_gene: NA; j_gene: TRBJ2-1; v_gene: TRBV5-1; abundance: NA
CDR3aa: CASSPKAGASENEQFF; CDR3nt: TGTGCCAGCAGTCCTAAAGCGGGAGCCTCGGAAAATGAGCAGTTCTTC; d_gene: TRBD2; j_gene: TRBJ2-1; v_gene: TRBV2; abundance: NA
CDR3aa: CASSFLAGGPHEQYF; CDR3nt: TGTGCCAGCAGCTTTCTAGCGGGAGGGCCCCACGAGCAGTACTTC; d_gene: TRBD2; j_gene: TRBJ2-7; v_gene: TRBV7-2; abundance: NA
CDR3aa: CASSLSRSGRAGELFF; CDR3nt: TGTGCCAGCAGTTTATCTCGTAGCGGGAGGGCCGGGGAGCTGTTTTTT; d_gene: TRBD2; j_gene: TRBJ2-2; v_gene: TRBV28; abundance: NA
CDR3aa: CASSQGGGNTEAFF; CDR3nt: TGTGCCAGCAGCCAAGGCGGGGGGAACACTGAAGCTTTCTTT; d_gene: NA; j_gene: TRBJ1-1; v_gene: TRBV14; abundance: few
CDR3aa: CASSSSGRGYEQYF; CDR3nt: TGCGCCAGCAGCAGCAGCGGGAGAGGTTACGAGCAGTACTTC; d_gene: TRBD2; j_gene: TRBJ2-7; v_gene: TRBV5-1; abundance: NA
CDR3aa: CASSYSRNTEAFF; CDR3nt: TGTGCCAGCAGTTACTCGAGAAACACTGAAGCTTTCTTT; d_gene: NA; j_gene: TRBJ1-1; v_gene: TRBV6-5; abundance: NA
CDR3aa: CASSETGGEKLFF; CDR3nt: TGTGCCAGCAGCGAGACAGGTGGCGAAAAACTGTTTTTT; d_gene: NA; j_gene: TRBJ1-4; v_gene: TRBV6-6; abundance: NA
CDR3aa: CASSPLGSYNEQFF; CDR3nt: TGTGCCAGCTCACCCCTAGGCTCCTACAATGAGCAGTTCTTC; d_gene: NA; j_gene: TRBJ2-1; v_gene: TRBV18; abundance: NA
CDR3aa: CSASGVREQYF; CDR3nt: TGCAGTGCCAGCGGGGTACGCGAGCAGTACTTC; d_gene: TRBD2; j_gene: TRBJ2-7; v_gene: TRBV20-1; abundance: NA
CDR3aa: CASSVLQGGQPQHF; CDR3nt: TGTGCCAGCAGTGTCCTGCAGGGCGGTCAGCCCCAGCATTTT; d_gene: NA; j_gene: TRBJ1-5; v_gene: TRBV12-1; abundance: NA
CDR3aa: CASSFPTGRYGYTF; CDR3nt: TGTGCCAGTAGTTTCCCGACAGGTCGCTATGGCTACACCTTC; d_gene: NA; j_gene: TRBJ1-2; v_gene: TRBV19; abundance: NA
CDR3aa: CASSISRARANVLTF; CDR3nt: TGTGCCAGTAGTATAAGCCGAGCTAGGGCCAACGTCCTGACTTTC; d_gene: NA; j_gene: TRBJ2-6; v_gene: TRBV19; abundance: NA
CDR3aa: CASKPSASYNEQFF; CDR3nt: TGCGCCAGCAAGCCTAGCGCCTCCTACAATGAGCAGTTCTTC; d_gene: NA; j_gene: TRBJ2-1; v_gene: TRBV10-1; abundance: NA
CDR3aa: CASSRDYSYEQYF; CDR3nt: TGTGCCAGCAGCCGGGACTACTCCTACGAGCAGTACTTC; d_gene: TRBD2; j_gene: TRBJ2-7; v_gene: TRBV7-2; abundance: once